This TCR beta chain derives from a study of CD8+CD57+ T cells in acquired aplastic anemia. The CDR3 runs 17 residues. J lost 4 bases, V lost 3 bases, and 8 bases had no gene match. Using genomic DNA as the template, TCR beta VDJ and CDR3 profiling was carried out. MiXCR was run by TCRdb on the reads, yielding one entry per CDR3 protein. Found here are roughly 120,000 distinct CDR3 sequences, over 55% of them singletons; the top ten hold approximately 28%. It was patients with CD8+CD57+ cell expansion by flow cytometry who were chosen for sequencing. The cohort consisted entirely of patients having severe acquired aplastic anemia. Therapy had not been given to patients before blood sampling. This clonotype was recorded many times.

Input material: sorted CD4+, CD8+, or CD8+CD57+ T cells (not recorded which) from PBMCs. The chain couples TRBV12-3 or TRBV12-4 to TRBJ2-7; 14 nucleotides match TRBD2. The clonotype was recovered from a human donor with aplastic anemia. This CDR3 reads CASSFSPGLAGAYEQYF. CDR3 in DNA: TGTGCCAGCAGTTTCTCCCCGGGACTAGCGGGAGCATACGAGCAGTACTTC.